Below are 13 T cell receptor beta chains sequenced from a single sample in a study of beta chain features in type 1 diabetes. The study reverse transcribed the entire isolated RNA, so it sequenced expressed TCRB transcripts. This table comes from immunoSEQ multiplex PCR, and its TCRdb copy is limited to in-frame clones, with some not included. The sample contains 300,000 to 450,000 clones, over 9.5% of which appear only once. Material for sequencing was naive CD4+ T cells from blood. These receptors originate from a man younger than 35 in good health.

This clone was found a few times. The chain is built from TRBV7-2 and TRBJ2-7; the match to TRBD1 covers 10 bases. V was clipped by 5 bases and J by 9 bases; unmatched bases: 7. Germline loops: CDR1 SGHTA, CDR2 FQGNSA. The CDR3 covers 13 residues. CDR3 sequence reads: CASSPGQGFGQYF. The DNA for the CDR3 is TGTGCCAGCAGCCCGGGACAGGGGTTCGGGCAGTACTTC.

This clone was recorded a few times. J is TRBJ2-2 and V is TRBV9, with 8 positions matching TRBD2. Germline V gene sequence: CDR1 SGDLS, CDR2 YYNGEE. J lost 6 bases, V lost 4 bases, and 14 bases had no gene match. The length of the CDR3 is 17 residues. Written as DNA, the CDR3 is TGTGCCAGCAGCACATCATCGGGGGGGTACCGCGCCGGGGAGCTGTTTTTT. Its translation is CASSTSSGGYRAGELFF. Supplemented by reference TRBV9 and TRBJ2-2, the full variable domain reads DSGVTQTPKHLITATGQRVTLRCSPRSGDLSVYWYQQSLDQGLQFLIQYYNGEERAKGNILERFSAQQFPDLHSELNLSSLELGDSALYFCASSTSSGGYRAGELFFGEGSRLTVL.

The CDR3 loop reads CASSRLQGASNQPQHF. DNA for the CDR3: TGTGCCAGTAGTAGACTCCAGGGGGCTAGCAATCAGCCCCAGCATTTT. The genes are TRBV19 and TRBJ1-5; 8 positions agree with TRBD1. There are 16 residues in the CDR3. The germline CDR1 and CDR2 sequences are LNHDA and SQIVND (reference sequence). The trim removed 4 bases at V and 0 bases at J, leaving 5 bases unmatched.

The chain employs TRBV5-4 and TRBJ1-5, with D unclear. Trimming left V 2 bases short and J 1 base short, with 7 bases between. This CDR3 contains 14 residues. Per germline, CDR1 SGHNT and CDR2 YYREEE (reference sequence). For the CDR3, the DNA is TGTGCCAGCAGCTTAGTGGGCAGCAATCAGCCCCAGCATTTT. It encodes CASSLVGSNQPQHF.

The chain has TRBV28 and TRBJ2-5; D perhaps matches TRBD1 (6 bases). The V gene lost 5 bases and the J gene lost 5 bases, with 21 bases spanning the gap. The CDR3 covers 16 residues. The germline V gene encodes CDR1 MDHEN and CDR2 SYDVKM. CDR3 DNA sequence: TGTGCCAGCAGTCAAAAACCCGGGACAAGGGGGGAGACCCAGTACTTC. Translated: CASSQKPGTRGETQYF.

This clone has just a few counts. The chain carries TRBV30 and TRBJ1-2; tentatively, D is TRBD1 (5 bases). CDR1 GTSNPN and CDR2 SVGIG come from the germline V gene (reference sequence). Trimming pared 2 bases from V and 2 bases from J, leaving 9 bases between. This CDR3 contains 13 residues. The CDR3 sequence: CAWSQGMNYGYTF. CDR3 bases: TGTGCCTGGAGTCAGGGCATGAACTATGGCTACACCTTC.

In its sample, this clone was seen a few times. The chain links TRBV7-9 to TRBJ2-7, with 11 positions matching TRBD1. This CDR3 has 16 amino acids. Germline V CDR1 and CDR2: SEHNR, FQNEAQ (reference sequence). The V segment lost 6 bases and the J segment 2 bases; nucleotides outside the gene matches: 9. CDR3 amino acids: CASSHPRDRGTYEQYF. The CDR3 bases are TGTGCCAGCAGTCATCCCCGGGACAGGGGGACCTACGAGCAGTACTTC.

This clone was seen a few times. The chain employs TRBV5-4 and TRBJ1-1; the match to TRBD1 covers 11 bases. The CDR3 is 14 residues long. In germline, CDR1 is SGHNT, CDR2 YYREEE (reference sequence). V lost 4 bases, J lost 4 bases, and 3 bases stayed unmatched. In DNA form, the CDR3 reads TGTGCCAGCAGCCCCGGGACAGGGGGCACTGAAGCTTTCTTT. Translated, it gives CASSPGTGGTEAFF.

The genes are TRBV11-2 and TRBJ2-7; 8 bases line up with TRBD1. The CDR3 is 14 amino acids. Germline CDR1 is SGHAT and CDR2 is FQNNGV. With 6 bases clipped from V and 2 bases from J, the junction kept 6 bases outside the gene matches. CDR3 nucleotide sequence: TGTGCCAGCAGGAATTTACAGGGGGCCTACGAGCAGTACTTC. Residues: CASRNLQGAYEQYF.

The chain is built from TRBV15 and TRBJ2-4; TRBD1 might be the D (6 bases). The CDR3 runs to 15 residues. The V gene lost 3 bases and the J gene lost 3 bases, with 12 bases spanning the gap. From germline, CDR1 is LNHNV and CDR2 YYDKDF (reference sequence). This CDR3 reads CATSRGAGVKNIQYF. The CDR3 nucleotides are TGTGCCACCAGCAGGGGGGCCGGGGTCAAAAACATTCAGTACTTC.

This clone turned up a few times. The genes are TRBV9 and TRBJ2-1, with D possibly TRBD1 on 6 matching bases. The germline gives CDR1 SGDLS, CDR2 YYNGEE. The CDR3 length is 15 residues. V shed 4 bases and J shed 4 bases, with 15 bases lying between them. CDR3 bases: TGTGCCAGCAGCCTTGGTGGCAGGGGTTACAATGAGCAGTTCTTC. Encoded protein: CASSLGGRGYNEQFF.

This clone was counted only a few times. This chain connects TRBV29-1 to TRBJ2-2; 7 nucleotides align to TRBD1. The trim removed 4 bases at V and 1 base at J, leaving 3 bases unmatched. CDR1 is SQVTM, CDR2 ANQGSEA, per germline. The CDR3 runs 14 residues. The chain's CDR3 is CSVAWTGNTGELFF. CDR3 in DNA: TGCAGCGTTGCATGGACAGGGAACACCGGGGAGCTGTTTTTT.

With respect to this clone: Other DNA sequences in this sample translate to the same CDR3. The rearrangement links TRBV5-4 to TRBJ2-5; 12 bases align to TRBD2. CDR3 length: 15 residues. The ends lost 2 bases at V and 4 bases at J; junction bases unmatched: 3. Germline V CDR1 and CDR2: SGHNT, YYREEE (reference sequence). This CDR3 is CASSLGLAGLETQYF. CDR3 DNA sequence: TGTGCCAGCAGCTTAGGACTAGCGGGGTTAGAGACCCAGTACTTC. The whole variable domain, filled in from reference TRBV5-4 and TRBJ2-5, reads ETGVTQSPTHLIKTRGQQVTLRCSSQSGHNTVSWYQQALGQGPQFIFQYYREEENGRGNFPPRFSGLQFPNYSSELNVNALELDDSALYLCASSLGLAGLETQYFGPGTRLLVL.